The clone carrying this T cell receptor (beta chain) was counted a few times. This sample stems from a study of blood T cell repertoires in COVID-19. In the study overall: Sites in the United States, Italy and Spain provided acute and convalescent COVID-19 samples. PBMCs, B-cell-depleted T cells, or T cells were the source of the cDNA or gDNA that made up the material.

Methods used by the authors: Amplification of reference gene primers provided the estimated nucleated cell counts. The assay was immunoSEQ multiplex PCR, and TCRdb's table has in-frame clones only and misses some. Clonal size and the V and J genes are those of that table, whereas D and trimming came from the DNA. Among 150,000 to 200,000 clones listed, 80% to 90% were seen once. V lost 3 bases and J lost 7, with 2 bases in between. The CDR3 consists of 11 residues. Germline V gene sequence: CDR1 SGHDT, CDR2 YYEEEE. This TCR derives from a woman of 80 years or more with acute or convalescent COVID-19. Sequenced input: peripheral blood. This rearrangement joins TRBV5-6 to TRBJ1-6, with D unresolved. In DNA, the CDR3 is TGTGCCAGCAGCTCGAATTCACCCCTCCACTTT. Translated: CASSSNSPLHF.